Each of the 2 T cell receptor beta chains below was sequenced from the same sample in a study of T cell responses to AZD1222 COVID-19 vaccine. The assay was immunoSEQ multiplex PCR, and TCRdb's table has in-frame clones only and misses some. The data contain about 100,000 clones, roughly 91% of them singletons. The sequencing here drew on peripheral blood, taken on day 0 of AZD1222 vaccination. These receptors were taken from an adult in good health.

Of note for this clone: Its ends do not fully match the called genes, so a read error is possible. The rearrangement joins TRBV14 to TRBJ2-7, with D unclear. The CDR3 is 13 amino acids. Germline CDR1 reads SGHDN; CDR2 reads FVKESK. The CDR3 loop reads CASGQVVGSEQYF. Here the CDR3 DNA reads TGTGCCAGCGGCCAAGTGGTGGGCAGCGAGCAGTACTTC.

V is TRBV2 and J is TRBJ1-4; D not certain. This CDR3 is 14 amino acids long. V gave up 4 bases and J gave up 2 bases, with 8 bases separating them. Germline lookup yields CDR1 SNHLY and CDR2 FYNNEI. The CDR3: CASSVVGTNEKLFF. For the CDR3, the DNA is TGTGCCAGCAGTGTAGTAGGTACTAATGAAAAACTGTTTTTT.